This T cell receptor (beta chain) is drawn from a study of cytomegalovirus exposure and HLA in healthy donors. The PCR used 60 Vbeta and 13 Jbeta primers. Clones were read by immunoSEQ multiplex PCR, and TCRdb kept only the in-frame ones, dropping some. The table shows 200,000 to 300,000 clones, with approximately 84% occurring only once. All donors participated as healthy donors of bone marrow. V lost 1 base and J lost 2, with 8 bases in between. Germline V gene sequence: CDR1 MNHNS, CDR2 SASEGT. The CDR3 has 14 amino acids. The source material was PBMCs. V gene TRBV6-1 combines with J gene TRBJ1-2; D not resolved. The origin of this receptor is a woman aged 40 to 50 in good health and CMV-seropositive. The CDR3 protein is CASSEVSRNYGYTF. In DNA, the CDR3 is TGTGCCAGCAGTGAAGTTTCGCGGAACTATGGCTACACCTTC.